The present entry profiles one TCR beta chain with its context. Its antigen is as yet unknown. This CDR3 is also generated by other DNA sequences in the sample. The time point denotes: week 5, during vaccination. In the vaccine, a single dose held 300 ug of the mutant IDH1 20-mer peptide, along with topical imiquimod. New WHO grade 3 or 4 astrocytomas that were IDH1-mutant and ATRX-lost had been found in donors. Profiled with immunoSEQ multiplex PCR; TCRdb holds only in-frame clones, not every one. The table records about 42,000 clones, around 85% of them present only once. This record belongs to a study of a mutant IDH1 vaccine in newly diagnosed glioma. On the study more broadly: Treated patients, around 60% male and roughly 40% female, averaged around 40 years of age. Study-wide findings and caveats: Apparently, pseudoprogression bore no relation to changes among the top peripheral T cell clonotypes.

The CDR3 loop spans 13 amino acids. Per germline, CDR1 SGHRS and CDR2 YFSETQ. With 0 bases removed from V and 8 bases from J, the gap between germline ends came to 11 bases. This rearrangement joins TRBV5-1 to TRBJ1-1, with D tentatively TRBD1 (5 bases). The clonotype was recovered from a man between 40 and 49 years old with glioma. This specimen was PBMCs, taken from a glioma patient whose treatment included an IDH1 peptide vaccine. The CDR3 reads CASSLAVRTEAFF. CDR3 DNA: TGCGCCAGCAGCTTGGCCGTCCGGACAGAAGCTTTCTTT.